This T cell receptor (beta chain) originates from a study of T cells in narcolepsy. Study as a whole: Patients with NT1 or NT2 and healthy control donors were enrolled. Study-wide findings and caveats: No autoreactive T cell clone sequences appeared in some memory CD4+ repertoires. HCRT-specific and TRIB2-specific autoreactive clonotypes appeared among same-patient CSF and blood CD4+ clonotypes. Reportedly, autoreactive clonotypes were serially detected in patients' blood but not controls'.

Profiling relied on immunoSEQ multiplex PCR, and the TCRdb table lists in-frame clones only, not all of them. Of about 40,000 clones in the sample, more than 70% were seen once. CDR1 and CDR2 (germline): KGHSH, LQKENI. The CDR3 covers 14 residues. V lost 3 bases and J lost 2, with 8 bases in between. Note on this clone: Its matching antigen is unknown.

The V call is TRBV18, the J call TRBJ2-1; D may correspond to TRBD1 or TRBD2 (5 bases each). This clonotype was obtained from a human donor with narcolepsy. Sequencing was carried out using CD45RA- memory CD4+ T cells from PBMCs. The CDR3 sequence: CASSPGTTYNEQFF. CDR3 nucleotides: TGTGCCAGCTCACCCGGGACGACCTACAATGAGCAGTTCTTC.